This T cell receptor (beta chain) is from a study of blood T cell repertoires in COVID-19 (dated by TCRdb to the early 2020s). Regarding the complete study: Samples from collaborators originated in the United States, Italy and Spain and spanned both the acute and convalescent phases of COVID-19. The material from the prospective study consisted of cDNA or gDNA derived from T cells, B-cell-depleted T cells, or PBMCs. The dataset comprised deeply sampled blood TCRbeta repertoires from subjects exposed to, actively infected with, or recovered from COVID-19. The repertoires were released in a freely available public database intended as a resource for research on the immune response to SARS-CoV-2. Samples were obtained from the ongoing ImmuneRACE study (first 160 participants) and from over a thousand subjects provided by 6 global collaborators. Sample metadata almost always included a de-identified subject ID, COVID-19 status, age in years and sex. Where available, HLA class I and class II types were taken from metadata supplied by the sample provider and were not determined by assay-based typing.

Paper-wide results and their limitations: The amount of clinical and demographic metadata varied by source and participant and was provided uncurated.

Each collaborating institution followed its own protocols to collect whole blood in K2EDTA tubes. Collaborator samples were shipped for TCRbeta analysis as frozen whole blood, isolated PBMCs, or DNA extracted from either sample type. TCRbeta CDR3 regions were amplified from genomic DNA using the immunoSEQ Assay, a bias-controlled multiplex PCR. From the authors' description of their analysis: The number of nucleated cells in each sample was estimated by amplification of reference gene primers within the assay. To quantify the absolute abundance of each unique TCRbeta CDR3 rearrangement, sequence reads were collapsed and filtered. For each sample, productive Simpson clonality was calculated as the square root of Simpson's diversity index across productive rearrangements. In its TCRdb copy, this immuneACCESS table keeps in-frame sequences only and misses some clones. Where compared with another copy, unresolved V genes explain less than half of these, and the others have no known cause. V and J calls and clone size are as listed in that table; D and trimming were resolved from the DNA. This sample gives about 120,000 clones in total; around 86% of them show up just once. The ten most abundant clones make up 25% to 35% of the sample.

This clone has more than one count but fewer than ten. The antigen it recognizes is unknown. No base qualities exist here, and no much larger clone lies one base off it. The V end loses 0 bases and the J end loses 7 bases, and a stretch of 15 bases separates them. The germline V gene (reference sequence) provides CDR1 SGHNT and CDR2 YYREEE. The CDR3 runs 15 amino acids, cysteine and phenylalanine included. Only the CDR3 region is kept as DNA, spanning 45 bases read in frame from base 1. This sequence originates from a woman in her 70s with acute or convalescent COVID-19. Source material: peripheral blood. Recombination joined TRBV5-4 with TRBJ2-3; TRBD2 is perhaps the D gene, given 5 matching bases. The DNA sequence is given as TGTGCCAGCAGCTTGGACGGACTCCCTGGGAATACGCAGTATTTT. This translates into CASSLDGLPGNTQYF.